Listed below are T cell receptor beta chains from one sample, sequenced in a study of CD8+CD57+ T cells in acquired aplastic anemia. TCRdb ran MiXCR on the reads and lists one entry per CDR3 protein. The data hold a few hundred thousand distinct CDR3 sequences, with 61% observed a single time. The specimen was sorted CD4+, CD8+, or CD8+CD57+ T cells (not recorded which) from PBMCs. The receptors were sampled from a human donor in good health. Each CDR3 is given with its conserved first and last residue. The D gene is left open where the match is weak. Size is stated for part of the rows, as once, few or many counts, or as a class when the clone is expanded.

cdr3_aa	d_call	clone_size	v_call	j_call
CSVGATKQETQYF	NA	few	TRBV29-1	TRBJ2-5
CATGVGGPNYGYTF	NA	NA	TRBV7-3	TRBJ1-2
CATSRAGQGDSPLHF	TRBD1	few	TRBV15	TRBJ1-6
CATGTFDSNQPQHF	NA	few	TRBV24-1	TRBJ1-5
CATSDTTGELFF	NA	few	TRBV24-1	TRBJ2-2
CASAEGGINSAYQPQHF	NA	many	TRBV7-3	TRBJ1-5
CASSLGLAYSTDTQYF	TRBD2	NA	TRBV12-3/TRBV12-4	TRBJ2-3
CASSEDRAAEAFF	TRBD1	many	TRBV5-1	TRBJ1-1
CASSRNSGVSDEQYF	NA	many	TRBV6-2/TRBV6-3	TRBJ2-7
CASSGQGAHTEAFF	TRBD1	NA	TRBV12-3/TRBV12-4	TRBJ1-1
CSVAGPNTGELFF	NA	NA	TRBV29-1	TRBJ2-2
CASSSDRGPYEQYF	TRBD1	NA	TRBV5-4	TRBJ2-7
CASSLVGGSSDTQYF	NA	many	TRBV7-3	TRBJ2-3
CASSLEQASSYNSPLHF	NA	NA	TRBV7-2	TRBJ1-6
CASSQSGPEQYF	NA	few	TRBV6-5	TRBJ2-7
CASRLRTSAEETQYF	TRBD2	many	TRBV6-2/TRBV6-3	TRBJ2-5
CAISDGLADNEQYF	TRBD2	NA	TRBV10-3	TRBJ2-7
CAWSGGGAQHF	NA	NA	TRBV30	TRBJ1-5
CATSAGQENQPQHF	TRBD1	NA	TRBV15	TRBJ1-5
CASSRGGLLSSYEQYF	NA	NA	TRBV14	TRBJ2-7
CASSPSGGGTQYF	TRBD2	NA	TRBV7-8	TRBJ2-3
CASSQLDVDNEQFF	NA	once	TRBV4-1	TRBJ2-1
CSARDLTATF	NA	few	TRBV20-1	TRBJ1-2
CASSPRQQAYEQYF	NA	NA	TRBV7-2	TRBJ2-7
CASSSLDRRGTEAFF	TRBD1	once	TRBV19	TRBJ1-1
CSVLAEPSTDTQYF	NA	NA	TRBV29-1	TRBJ2-3
CASEEAQNEQYF	NA	few	TRBV28	TRBJ2-7
CASSLREWVPTGF	NA	few	TRBV5-8	TRBJ2-5
CASIPGAGDTQYF	NA	NA	TRBV7-9	TRBJ2-3
CATRGASTDTQYF	NA	NA	TRBV24-1	TRBJ2-3
CASSLARSGGQEAQYF	NA	NA	TRBV7-6	TRBJ2-5
CASSLIGFSYEQYF	NA	many	TRBV7-3	TRBJ2-7
CASSLGGGGGELFF	TRBD2	few	TRBV27	TRBJ2-2
CASSLGRGGEKLFF	TRBD1	NA	TRBV2	TRBJ1-4
CATSDPTRAGNNEQFF	NA	NA	TRBV24-1	TRBJ2-1